The sequence of this TCR beta chain was determined in a study of cytomegalovirus exposure and HLA in healthy donors. Whole-study context: Findings of an earlier analysis included some 120 million unique TCR beta sequences from 200 million or so T cells. Overall study results and limits: CMV serostatus alone was available as immune exposure information.

Researchers ran the PCR with 60 Vbeta and 13 Jbeta primers. Produced via immunoSEQ multiplex PCR; TCRdb's table is partial and in-frame only. The data hold about 200,000 clones, with more than 60% observed a single time. Remarks on this clone: Antigen specificity is unknown.

This sequence originates from a man in his forties or fifties in good health and CMV-seronegative. The sequencing input was PBMCs.

CDR3 sequence (DNA): TGTGCCAGCAGTGTATCCCGACAGAGCTACGAGCAGTACTTC. Protein product: CASSVSRQSYEQYF. The chain combines TRBV2 with TRBJ2-5, with D perhaps matching TRBD1 (5 bases). Judging by the DNA end, TRBJ2-7 fits better; the J call may be wrong. CDR1 is SNHLY, CDR2 FYNNEI, per germline. The CDR3 has 14 residues.